This TCR beta chain was sequenced during a study of cytomegalovirus exposure and HLA in healthy donors. The PCR contained 60 Vbeta and 13 Jbeta primers. Libraries were prepared by immunoSEQ multiplex PCR; TCRdb keeps only in-frame clonotypes and omits some of them. Of about 130,000 clones listed, approximately 86% are singletons. The donors comprised healthy bone marrow donors. Unrecorded immune exposures were likely, despite nominal health at sampling. CDR1 and CDR2 (germline): MNHNS, SASEGT. The CDR3 loop spans 15 amino acids. J lost 1 base, V lost 2 bases, and 2 bases had no gene match. Sequenced: PBMCs. The chain carries TRBV6-1 and TRBJ1-5; 7 bases fit TRBD1. The sequence was obtained from a boy aged 5-17 years in good health and CMV-seronegative. This CDR3 is CASSEWDRSNQPQHF. The CDR3 nucleotides read TGTGCCAGCAGTGAATGGGACAGAAGCAATCAGCCCCAGCATTTT.